The next 18 T cell receptor beta chains were all read from a single sample in a study of cytomegalovirus exposure and HLA in healthy donors. Sequencing used immunoSEQ multiplex PCR; TCRdb keeps in-frame clones, though not all of them. The sample shows 65,000 or so clones, over 85% of them seen only once. Sequences were obtained from PBMCs. Source of these receptors: a man between 18 and 35 years old in good health and CMV-seropositive.

The chain has TRBV19 and TRBJ1-1, with no clear D. Trimming stripped 3 bases from V and 3 bases from J, with 8 bases between. The length of the CDR3 is 13 residues. The germline gives CDR1 LNHDA, CDR2 SQIVND (reference sequence). In DNA, the CDR3 is TGTGCCAGTAGTATGCGGGGTTACACTGAAGCTTTCTTT. Its translation: CASSMRGYTEAFF.

The J gene is TRBJ1-6, the V gene TRBV6-1, with 8 positions matching TRBD1. The trim removed 7 bases at V and 8 bases at J, leaving 7 bases unmatched. The CDR3 totals 14 residues. Germline V lookup: CDR1 MNHNS, CDR2 SASEGT. The CDR3 region has the DNA TGTGCCAGCACCGCGGGACAGGTAGATTCACCCCTCCACTTT. Its protein product is CASTAGQVDSPLHF.

Concerning this clone itself: Additional DNA sequences in this sample encode the identical CDR3. The CDR3, as DNA: TGTGCCAGCAGCTTAGACCGCTACGAGCAGTACTTC. It translates to CASSLDRYEQYF. The rearrangement links TRBV11-2 to TRBJ2-7, with D uncertain. The length of the CDR3 is 12 residues. Germline-derived CDR1 and CDR2 are SGHAT and FQNNGV. The V gene lost 0 bases and the J gene lost 3 bases, with 3 bases spanning the gap. The full variable domain, completed using reference TRBV11-2 and TRBJ2-7, is EAGVAQSPRYKIIEKRQSVAFWCNPISGHATLYWYQQILGQGPKLLIQFQNNGVVDDSQLPKDRFSAERLKGVDSTLKIQPAKLEDSAVYLCASSLDRYEQYFGPGTRLTVT.

The chain combines TRBV27 with TRBJ1-2; perhaps TRBD1 as D (5 bases). This CDR3 comprises 15 residues. Germline-derived CDR1 and CDR2 are MNHEY and SMNVEV (reference sequence). With 5 bases removed from V and 3 bases from J, the gap between germline ends came to 16 bases. The DNA for the CDR3 is TGTGCCAGCAGTCGGCACAGTGACAGCTACTATGGCTACACCTTC. Protein product: CASSRHSDSYYGYTF.

This clone was observed once. The chain uses TRBV27 and TRBJ1-2, with D maybe TRBD1 (6 bases). This CDR3 spans 18 amino acids. V was trimmed by 2 bases and J by 3 bases, leaving 22 bases between them. In germline, CDR1 is MNHEY, CDR2 SMNVEV (reference sequence). CDR3 sequence (DNA): TGTGCCAGCAGTTTAGCGACAGGAGGCAGCGGCCGGGACTATGGCTACACCTTC. Protein: CASSLATGGSGRDYGYTF.

The chain couples TRBV10-3 to TRBJ2-1, with TRBD1 matching 10 bases. CDR1 is ENHRY, CDR2 SYGVKD, per germline. The length of the CDR3 is 14 residues. Germline trimming cut 11 bases from V and 9 bases from J; bases unmatched to any gene: 13. DNA for the CDR3: TGTGCCTCGGCCGGGACAGGGGTATCTGGTGAGCAGTTCTTC. Protein sequence: CASAGTGVSGEQFF.

The chain couples TRBV7-9 to TRBJ1-6; maybe TRBD1 (6 bases). V shed 4 bases and J shed 7 bases, with 14 bases lying between them. Germline CDR1 SEHNR, CDR2 FQNEAQ (reference sequence). The CDR3 runs to 15 residues. The CDR3 DNA reads as TGTGCCAGCAGCTACACCCGGGACACAAATTCACCCCTCCACTTT. The encoded protein is CASSYTRDTNSPLHF.

This chain connects TRBV30 to TRBJ2-7; 9 positions match TRBD2. This CDR3 has 13 amino acids. Germline assignment: CDR1 GTSNPN and CDR2 SVGIG (reference sequence). The V segment lost 5 bases and the J segment 3 bases; nucleotides outside the gene matches: 5. The CDR3 is CAWGVSGSYEQYF. The CDR3 region has the DNA TGTGCCTGGGGGGTTAGCGGGAGCTACGAGCAGTACTTC.

This rearrangement joins TRBV18 to TRBJ2-3; 7 bases are shared with TRBD2. Germline lookup yields CDR1 KGHSH and CDR2 LQKENI. After removal of 6 bases from V and 3 bases from J, the junction contained 9 bases not matched to a gene. This CDR3 has 15 residues. The CDR3 bases are TGTGCCAGCTCCCGTTACGCTAGCGGTACAGATACGCAGTATTTT. This translates into CASSRYASGTDTQYF.

This chain joins TRBV18 and TRBJ2-1; D remains ambiguous. Trimming took off 7 bases at V and 0 bases at J, with 10 bases between the two ends. Per the germline V gene, CDR1 is KGHSH and CDR2 is LQKENI. The CDR3 length is 14 residues. The CDR3 sequence is CASFLSYSYNEQFF. DNA for the CDR3: TGTGCCAGCTTCTTGTCCTACTCCTACAATGAGCAGTTCTTC. The whole variable domain, remainder taken from reference TRBV18 and TRBJ2-1, is NAGVMQNPRHLVRRRGQEARLRCSPMKGHSHVYWYRQLPEEGLKFMVYLQKENIIDESGMPKERFSAEFPKEGPSILRIQQVVRGDSAAYFCASFLSYSYNEQFFGPGTRLTVL.

This clone was counted once. The chain recombines TRBV10-1 with TRBJ2-1; possibly TRBD2 for D (5 bases). V lost 3 bases to trimming and J lost 5 bases, with 8 bases between them. The CDR3 sequence is 13 residues long. The germline CDR1 and CDR2 sequences are WNHNN and SYGVQD (reference sequence). As DNA, the CDR3 is TGCGCCAGCAGTGAAGCGGAGCACAATGAGCAGTTCTTC. Translated, it gives CASSEAEHNEQFF.

The V gene is TRBV30, the J gene TRBJ1-1; D remains unclear. Looked up from germline, CDR1 is GTSNPN and CDR2 is SVGIG (reference sequence). The V end lost 0 bases, the J end lost 3 bases, and 11 bases lay between the germline ends. This CDR3 contains 14 residues. CDR3 coding DNA: TGTGCCTGGAGTGTACGTGGGCCGGACACTGAAGCTTTCTTT. It encodes CAWSVRGPDTEAFF.

This chain uses TRBV14 with TRBJ1-2; D is unresolved. CDR1 is SGHDN and CDR2 is FVKESK in the germline V gene. The CDR3 is made up of 13 amino acids. The V gene lost 0 bases and the J gene lost 2 bases, with 4 bases spanning the gap. CDR3 bases: TGTGCCAGCAGCCAAGACAGGAACTATGGCTACACCTTC. It translates to CASSQDRNYGYTF.

The V and J genes are TRBV14 and TRBJ2-7, with TRBD1 identical over 8 bases. The CDR3 is 18 amino acids. Per the germline V gene, CDR1 is SGHDN and CDR2 is FVKESK. The J segment lost 5 bases and the V segment lost 0 bases, leaving 15 bases of the junction unmatched. This CDR3 is CASSQELLGAGGYDEQYF. In DNA form, the CDR3 reads TGTGCCAGCAGCCAAGAACTTTTGGGCGCAGGGGGCTATGACGAGCAGTACTTC.

This rearrangement joins TRBV19 to TRBJ2-2, with D unresolved. V lost 5 bases to trimming and J lost 1 base, with 8 bases between them. CDR3 length: 14 amino acids. Germline assignment: CDR1 LNHDA and CDR2 SQIVND (reference sequence). CDR3 sequence reads: CASSARWNTGELFF. The DNA for the CDR3 is TGTGCCAGTAGTGCACGGTGGAACACCGGGGAGCTGTTTTTT.

V usage is TRBV4-3 and J usage is TRBJ2-3; 13 bases line up with TRBD2. This CDR3 spans 15 amino acids. V lost 4 bases, J lost 4 bases, and 2 bases stayed unmatched. Germline V gene lookup returns CDR1 LGHNA and CDR2 YSLEER. The CDR3 protein is CASSRTSGRADTQYF. Here the CDR3 DNA reads TGCGCCAGCAGCCGTACTAGCGGGAGGGCAGATACGCAGTATTTT.

This rearrangement joins TRBV11-2 to TRBJ1-3; 9 bases map to TRBD1. Germline CDR1 is SGHAT and CDR2 is FQNNGV. CDR3 length equals 16 residues. Germline trimming cut 5 bases from V and 3 bases from J; bases unmatched to any gene: 8. CDR3 DNA: TGTGCCAGCAGCGCGAGACAGGGGGTTATTGGAAACACCATATATTTT. Translated, it gives CASSARQGVIGNTIYF.

V is TRBV18 and J is TRBJ1-4, with TRBD1 as a possible D gene (6 bases). The V and J ends lost 3 bases and 8 bases respectively, with 13 bases between them. The CDR3 consists of 14 residues. Germline V lookup: CDR1 KGHSH, CDR2 LQKENI. The CDR3 here is CASSPTSRGEKLFF. The CDR3 DNA follows: TGTGCCAGCTCACCTACCTCCAGGGGCGAAAAACTGTTTTTT.